These T cell receptor beta chains were read from a single sample in a study of blood T cell repertoires in COVID-19. The repertoire was sequenced with immunoSEQ multiplex PCR; TCRdb's copy has only in-frame clones and lacks some. This table has some 89,000 clones, 90% appearing once. Sequencing was performed on peripheral blood. These receptors all stem from a man between 60 and 75 years old with acute or convalescent COVID-19. Both conserved end residues are part of each CDR3. A D gene is named only where the DNA matches it firmly. Clone size, where shown, is once, few, many, or a class for clones that have expanded.

v_gene: TRBV2; d_gene: .; j_gene: TRBJ1-2; abundance: .; CDR3nt: TGTGCCAGCAGTGTCGAGGGAATCTATGGCTACACCTTC; CDR3aa: CASSVEGIYGYTF
v_gene: TRBV12-3/TRBV12-4; d_gene: .; j_gene: TRBJ1-1; abundance: .; CDR3nt: TGTGCCAGCAATTCGAGGACTGAAGCTTTCTTT; CDR3aa: CASNSRTEAFF
v_gene: TRBV5-1; d_gene: TRBD1; j_gene: TRBJ1-2; abundance: .; CDR3nt: TGCGCCAGCAGCTTGACAGGACAGGGAGATGGCTACACCTTC; CDR3aa: CASSLTGQGDGYTF
v_gene: TRBV2; d_gene: .; j_gene: TRBJ1-4; abundance: .; CDR3nt: TGTGCCAGCAACAGGCAACCTAATGAAAAACTGTTTTTT; CDR3aa: CASNRQPNEKLFF
v_gene: TRBV2; d_gene: TRBD1; j_gene: TRBJ2-3; abundance: .; CDR3nt: TGTGCCAGCAACGGGGTCGGGACAGATATGCAGTATTTT; CDR3aa: CASNGVGTDMQYF
v_gene: TRBV27; d_gene: .; j_gene: TRBJ2-2; abundance: .; CDR3nt: TGTGCCAGCAGTTTCCTAAACACCGGGGAGCTGTTTTTT; CDR3aa: CASSFLNTGELFF
v_gene: TRBV30; d_gene: .; j_gene: TRBJ1-1; abundance: .; CDR3nt: TGTGCCTGGAGTCCACAGGGTACTGAAGCTTTCTTT; CDR3aa: CAWSPQGTEAFF
v_gene: TRBV10-2; d_gene: .; j_gene: TRBJ1-2; abundance: .; CDR3nt: TGCGCCAGCAGAGGGACTAGAGGTCGTCTTTTCTATGGCTACACCTTC; CDR3aa: CASRGTRGRLFYGYTF
v_gene: TRBV7-9; d_gene: .; j_gene: TRBJ1-1; abundance: once; CDR3nt: TGTGCCAGCAGCTTAACAGGACAGAGGAACACTGAAGCTTTCTTT; CDR3aa: CASSLTGQRNTEAFF
v_gene: TRBV27; d_gene: TRBD1; j_gene: TRBJ1-2; abundance: .; CDR3nt: TGTGCCAGTCACAGGGAACCTACAGGGGGCGATGGCTACACCTTC; CDR3aa: CASHREPTGGDGYTF
v_gene: TRBV18; d_gene: .; j_gene: TRBJ1-6; abundance: .; CDR3nt: TGTGCCAGCTCACCACCCGGGGATTCACCCCTCCACTTT; CDR3aa: CASSPPGDSPLHF
v_gene: TRBV25-1; d_gene: .; j_gene: TRBJ1-1; abundance: .; CDR3nt: TGTGCCAGCACTCCCACCGGGAGGAACACTGAAGCTTTCTTT; CDR3aa: CASTPTGRNTEAFF
v_gene: TRBV18; d_gene: TRBD1; j_gene: TRBJ2-2; abundance: .; CDR3nt: TGTGCCAGCTCACCGCAGGACAGGGGGCTCGGCACCGGGGAGCTGTTTTTT; CDR3aa: CASSPQDRGLGTGELFF
v_gene: TRBV6-2/TRBV6-3; d_gene: .; j_gene: TRBJ1-5; abundance: .; CDR3nt: TGTGCCAGCAGTTTACAAGGACAGATATGGCAGCCCCAGCATTTT; CDR3aa: CASSLQGQIWQPQHF
v_gene: TRBV10-3; d_gene: .; j_gene: TRBJ1-2; abundance: .; CDR3nt: TGTGCCATCAGTACAGGGTGGAACTATGGCTACACCTTC; CDR3aa: CAISTGWNYGYTF
v_gene: TRBV2; d_gene: TRBD2; j_gene: TRBJ2-5; abundance: .; CDR3nt: TGTGCCAGCAGAACAGCGGGGGGCCCCCAAGAGACCCAGTACTTC; CDR3aa: CASRTAGGPQETQYF
v_gene: TRBV6-5; d_gene: TRBD1; j_gene: TRBJ1-2; abundance: .; CDR3nt: TGTGCCAGCAGTTACTTGGGACAGGGCAATGGCTACACCTTC; CDR3aa: CASSYLGQGNGYTF
v_gene: TRBV5-1; d_gene: TRBD1; j_gene: TRBJ2-6; abundance: .; CDR3nt: TGCGCCAGCAGCTACTGGACAGGGGGCCGCTCTGGGGCCAACGTCCTGACTTTC; CDR3aa: CASSYWTGGRSGANVLTF
v_gene: TRBV6-5; d_gene: TRBD1; j_gene: TRBJ1-6; abundance: .; CDR3nt: TGTGCCAGCAGTTACTCGAAGGGGACAGGGAATTCACCCCTCCACTTT; CDR3aa: CASSYSKGTGNSPLHF
v_gene: TRBV10-1; d_gene: .; j_gene: TRBJ1-2; abundance: few; CDR3nt: TGCGCCACCGGGGGACGGGGGTACTATGGCTACACCTTC; CDR3aa: CATGGRGYYGYTF
v_gene: TRBV12-5; d_gene: TRBD1; j_gene: TRBJ1-5; abundance: .; CDR3nt: TGTGCTAGTGGTGCCCCTGACAGGGGCAATCAGCCCCAGCATTTT; CDR3aa: CASGAPDRGNQPQHF
v_gene: TRBV2; d_gene: .; j_gene: TRBJ1-2; abundance: .; CDR3nt: TGTGCCAGCAACGCGGCTAACTATGGCTACACCTTC; CDR3aa: CASNAANYGYTF
v_gene: TRBV5-1; d_gene: .; j_gene: TRBJ1-2; abundance: .; CDR3nt: TGCGCCAGCAGCTTCCCGGGTTCGCACTATGGCTACACCTTC; CDR3aa: CASSFPGSHYGYTF
v_gene: TRBV9; d_gene: TRBD1; j_gene: TRBJ1-2; abundance: .; CDR3nt: TGTGCCAGCAGCCCAGCGGTGGACAGGGGTTATGGCTACACCTTC; CDR3aa: CASSPAVDRGYGYTF
v_gene: TRBV20-1; d_gene: TRBD1; j_gene: TRBJ1-5; abundance: .; CDR3nt: TGCAGTGCTAGTAAGCCGGGACAGGGGGCCCGTCAGCCCCAGCATTTT; CDR3aa: CSASKPGQGARQPQHF
v_gene: TRBV21-1; d_gene: .; j_gene: TRBJ1-4; abundance: few; CDR3nt: TGTGCCAGCAGCACCCCGGACAGGGGGCATGAAAAACTGTTTTTT; CDR3aa: CASSTPDRGHEKLFF
v_gene: TRBV7-2; d_gene: TRBD1; j_gene: TRBJ1-4; abundance: .; CDR3nt: TGTGCCAGCAGCACCCGGACAGGGGGGAAGATAAAAAATGAAAAACTGTTTTTT; CDR3aa: CASSTRTGGKIKNEKLFF
v_gene: TRBV10-1; d_gene: TRBD1; j_gene: TRBJ1-3; abundance: .; CDR3nt: TGCGCCAGCAGGAACAGGGGCCCTCGAGCCCACAGCACCATATATTTT; CDR3aa: CASRNRGPRAHSTIYF
v_gene: TRBV6-5; d_gene: .; j_gene: TRBJ1-1; abundance: once; CDR3nt: TGTGCCAGCAGTTACCCCCCGATGAGTATCTTT; CDR3aa: CASSYPPMSIF
v_gene: TRBV29-1; d_gene: TRBD2; j_gene: TRBJ2-5; abundance: .; CDR3nt: TGCAGCTCGGGCGGGACTAGCGGGGGGACTCAAGAGACCCAGTACTTC; CDR3aa: CSSGGTSGGTQETQYF
v_gene: TRBV11-2; d_gene: .; j_gene: TRBJ2-1; abundance: few; CDR3nt: TGTGCCAGCAGTTCCCGACTAGTAAATTACAATGAGCAGTTCTTC; CDR3aa: CASSSRLVNYNEQFF
v_gene: TRBV11-2; d_gene: .; j_gene: TRBJ1-1; abundance: .; CDR3nt: TGTGCCAGCAGCCCCAGGACCAGAGGGACTGAAGCTTTCTTT; CDR3aa: CASSPRTRGTEAFF
v_gene: TRBV9; d_gene: .; j_gene: TRBJ1-3; abundance: .; CDR3nt: TGTGCCAGCAGCGTTACCGTAGGGGTCTCTGGAAACACCATATATTTT; CDR3aa: CASSVTVGVSGNTIYF
v_gene: TRBV19; d_gene: .; j_gene: TRBJ1-5; abundance: .; CDR3nt: TGTGCCAGTAGTATAGAACTAGGAATGGGCAATCAGCCCCAGCATTTT; CDR3aa: CASSIELGMGNQPQHF
v_gene: TRBV2; d_gene: TRBD1; j_gene: TRBJ2-2; abundance: .; CDR3nt: TGTGCCAGCAGTGAACAGGGGGCGAACACCGGGGAGCTGTTTTTT; CDR3aa: CASSEQGANTGELFF
v_gene: TRBV5-1; d_gene: .; j_gene: TRBJ1-2; abundance: medium-sized; CDR3nt: TGCGCCAGCAGACCCGAGGCAGGGGTGGACTATGGCTACACCTTC; CDR3aa: CASRPEAGVDYGYTF
v_gene: TRBV29-1; d_gene: TRBD1; j_gene: TRBJ1-1; abundance: .; CDR3nt: TGCAGCGTTGACAGGGGGCGCACTGAAGCTTTCTTT; CDR3aa: CSVDRGRTEAFF
v_gene: TRBV5-1; d_gene: .; j_gene: TRBJ1-1; abundance: .; CDR3nt: TGCGCCAGCAGCTTTGAGACACTGAACACTGAAGCTTTCTTT; CDR3aa: CASSFETLNTEAFF
v_gene: TRBV10-3; d_gene: TRBD1; j_gene: TRBJ1-2; abundance: .; CDR3nt: TGTGCCATCAGTGACCTGGGACAGGGCGATGGCTACACCTTC; CDR3aa: CAISDLGQGDGYTF
v_gene: TRBV5-4; d_gene: .; j_gene: TRBJ1-1; abundance: .; CDR3nt: TGTGCCAGCAGCTTGGACTTGAACACTGAAGCTTTCTTT; CDR3aa: CASSLDLNTEAFF
v_gene: TRBV7-9; d_gene: .; j_gene: TRBJ1-6; abundance: .; CDR3nt: TGTGCCAGCAGCAACGAGGGGGATTCACCCCTCCACTTT; CDR3aa: CASSNEGDSPLHF
v_gene: TRBV3-1/TRBV3-2; d_gene: TRBD1; j_gene: TRBJ1-5; abundance: .; CDR3nt: TGTGCCAGCAGCCCCGGGACAGGGGTAGATCAGCCCCAGCATTTT; CDR3aa: CASSPGTGVDQPQHF
v_gene: TRBV7-9; d_gene: .; j_gene: TRBJ1-1; abundance: .; CDR3nt: TGTGCCAGCAGTGACGGACAGATCACTGAAGCTTTCTTT; CDR3aa: CASSDGQITEAFF
v_gene: TRBV21-1; d_gene: .; j_gene: TRBJ1-2; abundance: once; CDR3nt: TGTGCCAGCAGCAAAGAAAGCCGGACAGGGGATTATGGCTACACCTTC; CDR3aa: CASSKESRTGDYGYTF
v_gene: TRBV5-1; d_gene: .; j_gene: TRBJ2-3; abundance: few; CDR3nt: TGCGCCAGCAGCCGATCGACAGGCTACACAGATACGCAGTATTTT; CDR3aa: CASSRSTGYTDTQYF
v_gene: TRBV3-1/TRBV3-2; d_gene: .; j_gene: TRBJ1-2; abundance: .; CDR3nt: TGTGCCAGCAGCCAAGCGGGGTTGAGTGGCTACACCTTC; CDR3aa: CASSQAGLSGYTF
v_gene: TRBV6-5; d_gene: .; j_gene: TRBJ1-2; abundance: .; CDR3nt: TGTGCCAGCAGTTGGGGCGGGACGGGCTACACCTTC; CDR3aa: CASSWGGTGYTF
v_gene: TRBV6-5; d_gene: .; j_gene: TRBJ1-1; abundance: few; CDR3nt: TGTGCCAGTAGCAGCTACACTGAAGCTTTCTTT; CDR3aa: CASSSYTEAFF
v_gene: TRBV30; d_gene: TRBD2; j_gene: TRBJ2-1; abundance: .; CDR3nt: TGTGCCTGGAGTGTGGGGGGGGGAAATGAGCAGTTCTTC; CDR3aa: CAWSVGGGNEQFF
v_gene: TRBV5-1; d_gene: TRBD1; j_gene: TRBJ1-1; abundance: few; CDR3nt: TGCGCCAGCAGCGGGACGACAGGGTTAGGAGGTGAAGCTTTCTTT; CDR3aa: CASSGTTGLGGEAFF
v_gene: TRBV7-2; d_gene: TRBD1; j_gene: TRBJ1-2; abundance: .; CDR3nt: TGTGCCAGCAGCTCCGACAGGGGGCCCTTCAATGGCTACACCTTC; CDR3aa: CASSSDRGPFNGYTF
v_gene: TRBV7-2; d_gene: TRBD1; j_gene: TRBJ1-2; abundance: .; CDR3nt: TGTGCCAGCAGCCCCGGGACAGGGGGGGCGTATGGCTACACCTTC; CDR3aa: CASSPGTGGAYGYTF
v_gene: TRBV5-1; d_gene: .; j_gene: TRBJ1-6; abundance: .; CDR3nt: TGCGCCAGCAGCTTGACAGGCTATAATTCACCCCTCCACTTT; CDR3aa: CASSLTGYNSPLHF